These 24 T cell receptor beta chains originate from one sample sequenced in a study of T-cell reconstitution after alpha-beta-depleted transplantation in children. TCRbeta library construction was performed incorporating unique molecular identifiers. In TCRdb, the PCR reads were re-called with MiXCR into one record per CDR3 protein. Of hundreds of thousands of distinct CDR3 sequences listed, roughly 14% are singletons. Sample: PBMCs, taken before TCRalphabeta/CD19-depleted stem cell transplant. These receptors came from a girl aged 2 to 9 with congenital amegakaryocytic thrombocytopenia, due to receive a stem cell transplant.

This clonotype was counted ten times or more. The V gene is TRBV5-1, the J gene TRBJ2-1; 10 bases fit TRBD2. CDR1 and CDR2 (germline): SGHRS, YFSETQ. The junction had 13 bases not matched to a gene; V was cut back by 9 bases and J by 1 base. CDR3 length equals 17 residues. In nucleotides, the CDR3 is TGCGCCACCACAGGTTCAGCGGGAGGGCTGTCCTACAATGAGCAGTTCTTC. Translated, it gives CATTGSAGGLSYNEQFF.

This clonotype was seen a few times. This chain connects TRBV7-2 to TRBJ2-3; D gene unclear. The CDR3 length is 13 residues. Trimming took 5 bases from V and 5 from J, leaving 11 bases between them. The germline V gene has CDR1 SGHTA and CDR2 FQGNSA. In DNA form, the CDR3 reads TGTGCCAGCAGCCCGTACAGAGGAGATACGCAGTATTTT. It yields the protein CASSPYRGDTQYF.

The J gene is TRBJ2-1, the V gene TRBV5-1, with 8 bases fitting TRBD2. With 1 base clipped from V and 4 bases from J, the junction kept 10 bases outside the gene matches. Germline CDR1 reads SGHRS; CDR2 reads YFSETQ. This CDR3 contains 17 residues. The CDR3 sequence: CASSLLLAGPPYNEQFF. CDR3 DNA sequence: TGCGCCAGCAGCTTGTTATTAGCGGGGCCCCCGTACAATGAGCAGTTCTTC.

V usage is TRBV4-1 and J usage is TRBJ2-7, with TRBD2 matching 7 bases. Trimming removed 1 base from V and 0 bases from J; junction bases left unmatched: 12. CDR3 length: 18 residues. Germline V gene data show CDR1 as MGHRA and CDR2 as YSYEKL. The chain's CDR3 is CASSQARGISGTSYEQYF. The CDR3 coding sequence is TGCGCCAGCAGCCAAGCCCGCGGGATCAGCGGGACCTCCTACGAGCAGTACTTC.

This clonotype was counted between two and nine times. This chain joins TRBV10-3 and TRBJ2-3; D remains unclear. Per germline, CDR1 ENHRY and CDR2 SYGVKD. V gave up 2 bases and J gave up 0 bases, with 9 bases separating them. The CDR3 has 15 amino acids. The CDR3 DNA reads as TGTGCCATCAGTGAGGGTGAAACTAGCACAGATACGCAGTATTTT. Translation: CAISEGETSTDTQYF.

The V gene is TRBV12-3 or TRBV12-4, the J gene TRBJ2-5; 9 nucleotides agree with TRBD2. The CDR3 length is 14 residues. Trimming took 3 bases from V and 4 from J; bases not matched to a gene: 3. CDR3 nucleotide sequence: TGTGCCAGCAGTTTCTCACTAGCGGGAGAGACCCAGTACTTC. As protein: CASSFSLAGETQYF.

This clonotype has more than one count but fewer than ten. In nucleotides, the CDR3 is TGTGCCACCAGTGATTTGGGGGGACTAGCGGGAGGAGAGACCCAGTACTTC. Protein product: CATSDLGGLAGGETQYF. V usage is TRBV24-1 and J usage is TRBJ2-5, with 15 positions matching TRBD2. V was pared by 0 bases and J by 4 bases, with 2 bases of the junction left unmatched. Germline-derived CDR1 and CDR2 are KGHDR and SFDVKD. The CDR3 runs 17 residues.

The V call is TRBV12-3 or TRBV12-4, the J call TRBJ2-4; D ambiguous. The CDR3 consists of 12 residues. V was clipped by 2 bases and J by 8 bases, with 7 bases between them. As DNA, the CDR3 is TGTGCCAGCAGTTTAAAGCGAGACATTCAGTACTTC. Protein sequence: CASSLKRDIQYF.

This clonotype appeared many times. This chain connects TRBV5-1 to TRBJ2-7, with D perhaps given as TRBD1 or TRBD2 (5 bases each). CDR3 length: 13 amino acids. V shed 4 bases and J shed 4 bases, with 12 bases lying between them. CDR1 is SGHRS and CDR2 is YFSETQ in the germline V gene. The chain's CDR3 is CASSLGPTYEQYF. The CDR3 DNA sequence: TGCGCCAGCAGCCTGGGACCTACTTACGAGCAGTACTTC.

The sample holds many counts of this clonotype. This chain joins TRBV29-1 and TRBJ2-1, with TRBD2 matching 7 bases. V dropped 1 base and J dropped 6; count of bases not matched to a gene: 9. The CDR3 runs to 15 residues. The germline gives CDR1 SQVTM, CDR2 ANQGSEA. The CDR3 sequence: CSVEVLAEVTNEQFF. As DNA, the CDR3 is TGCAGCGTTGAAGTTCTAGCGGAGGTGACCAATGAGCAGTTCTTC.

This clonotype was seen many times. The rearrangement uses TRBV5-1 and TRBJ2-5; D is perhaps TRBD2 (5 bases). This CDR3 has 14 amino acids. Germline CDR1 reads SGHRS; CDR2 reads YFSETQ. V was pared by 2 bases and J by 0 bases, with 8 bases between. DNA of the CDR3: TGCGCCAGCAGCTTAAGCGGAGACCAAGAGACCCAGTACTTC. Protein: CASSLSGDQETQYF.

A few counts support this clonotype. The CDR3 region is CASTSGRAETQYF. In DNA form, the CDR3 reads TGTGCCAGCACCTCGGGGAGGGCGGAGACCCAGTACTTC. V is TRBV6-1 and J is TRBJ2-5; the match to TRBD2 covers 7 bases. Trimming took 7 bases from V and 5 from J; bases not matched to a gene: 7. Germline V CDR1 and CDR2: MNHNS, SASEGT. The CDR3 sequence is 13 residues long.

The chain links TRBV30 to TRBJ1-1; D perhaps matches TRBD1 (6 bases). The CDR3 runs 13 residues. Trimming removed 3 bases from V and 8 bases from J, with 16 bases in between. In germline, CDR1 is GTSNPN, CDR2 SVGIG (reference sequence). CDR3: CAWSSGTPYEAFF. The CDR3 DNA reads TGTGCCTGGAGCTCCGGGACACCCTACGAAGCTTTCTTT. Full variable domain (outside the CDR3, taken from reference TRBV30 and TRBJ1-1): SQTIHQWPATLVQPVGSPLSLECTVEGTSNPNLYWYRQAAGRGLQLLFYSVGIGQISSEVPQNLSASRPQDRQFILSSKKLLLSDSGFYLCAWSSGTPYEAFFGQGTRLTVV.

As concerns this clonotype: A read error may be the cause here, since a much bigger clone is one base away. The gene calls are TRBV10-3 and TRBJ1-3, with 7 bases identical to TRBD1. The CDR3 runs to 15 residues. Germline CDR1 ENHRY, CDR2 SYGVKD. V lost 7 bases, J lost 2 bases, and 8 bases stayed unmatched. CDR3 in DNA: TGTGCCATCACCCTTACAAGGGGGCCTGGAAACACCATATATTTT. It is translated as CAITLTRGPGNTIYF.

A few counts support this clonotype. The V gene is TRBV20-1, the J gene TRBJ2-1; D not resolved. V lost 3 bases and J lost 2, with 14 bases in between. Germline CDR1 is DFQATT and CDR2 is SNEGSKA (reference sequence). The CDR3 totals 15 residues. The CDR3 loop is CSASFFVGTYNEQFF. The CDR3 region has the DNA TGCAGTGCTAGTTTCTTCGTGGGGACCTACAATGAGCAGTTCTTC.

The genes are TRBV28 and TRBJ2-3; D unresolved. Trimming stripped 5 bases from V and 6 bases from J, with 27 bases between. The germline V gene has CDR1 MDHEN and CDR2 SYDVKM. The CDR3 sequence is 18 residues long. The CDR3 sequence: CASSPLFDTYLLDDTQYF. CDR3 in DNA: TGTGCCAGCAGTCCCTTGTTCGACACCTACCTTCTAGATGATACGCAGTATTTT.

This clonotype was seen a few times. The chain carries TRBV7-9 and TRBJ2-1, with a possible D match to TRBD1 (5 bases). V lost 1 base and J 14 bases, leaving 9 bases between the germline ends. Germline-derived CDR1 and CDR2 are SEHNR and FQNEAQ (reference sequence). The CDR3 extends over 11 amino acids. CDR3 coding DNA: TGTGCCAGCAGCTTAGGGCCCAGGGAGTTCTTC. Its translation is CASSLGPREFF. Complete variable domain (other parts from reference TRBV7-9 and TRBJ2-1): DTGVSQNPRHKITKRGQNVTFRCDPISEHNRLYWYRQTLGQGPEFLTYFQNEAQLEKSRLLSDRFSAERPKGSFSTLEIQRTEQGDSAMYLCASSLGPREFFGPGTRLTVL.

The chain uses TRBV5-5 and TRBJ1-3; D gene unclear. From germline, CDR1 is SGHKS and CDR2 YYEKEE (reference sequence). The V and J ends lost 4 bases and 0 bases respectively, with 8 bases between them. The CDR3 covers 14 residues. CDR3 loop: CASSLPNSGNTIYF. Here the CDR3 DNA reads TGTGCCAGCAGCCTCCCCAACTCTGGAAACACCATATATTTT.

This clonotype occurred many times. The gene calls are TRBV7-9 and TRBJ2-2, with unresolved D. CDR3 length: 15 residues. V lost 5 bases to trimming and J lost 8 bases, with 18 bases between them. The germline gives CDR1 SEHNR, CDR2 FQNEAQ (reference sequence). DNA for the CDR3: TGTGCCAGCAGCACTGACCCTTCTCGGGCGGGGGAGCTGTTTTTT. Protein: CASSTDPSRAGELFF. The entire variable domain, with the rest obtained from reference TRBV7-9 and TRBJ2-2, is as follows: DTGVSQNPRHKITKRGQNVTFRCDPISEHNRLYWYRQTLGQGPEFLTYFQNEAQLEKSRLLSDRFSAERPKGSFSTLEIQRTEQGDSAMYLCASSTDPSRAGELFFGEGSRLTVL.

The chain carries TRBV20-1 and TRBJ2-7; 9 nucleotides line up with TRBD2. The CDR3 contains 15 residues. V lost 4 bases and J lost 0; bases outside the gene matches: 7. Germline values: CDR1 DFQATT, CDR2 SNEGSKA (reference sequence). CDR3 sequence: CSATLAGGSSYEQYF. In DNA form, the CDR3 reads TGCAGTGCTACACTTGCGGGAGGGAGCTCCTACGAGCAGTACTTC.

This chain connects TRBV2 to TRBJ2-5; 11 bases map to TRBD2. With 3 bases clipped from V and 5 bases from J, the junction kept 5 bases outside the gene matches. Germline CDR1 and CDR2: SNHLY and FYNNEI. This CDR3 region has 15 residues. The CDR3: CASSEVAGGLETQYF. CDR3 sequence (DNA): TGTGCCAGCAGTGAGGTAGCGGGAGGGTTGGAGACCCAGTACTTC. Together with reference TRBV2 and TRBJ2-5, the CDR3 gives the full variable domain: EPEVTQTPSHQVTQMGQEVILRCVPISNHLYFYWYRQILGQKVEFLVSFYNNEISEKSEIFDDQFSVERPDGSNFTLKIRSTKLEDSAMYFCASSEVAGGLETQYFGPGTRLLVL.

CDR3 residues: CASSLGAGWTGNSGANVLTF. The CDR3 region has the DNA TGTGCCAGCAGCTTAGGGGCGGGGTGGACAGGGAACTCTGGGGCCAACGTCCTGACTTTC. The J gene is TRBJ2-6, the V gene TRBV11-2; 8 bases line up with TRBD1. V lost 1 base and J lost 0; bases outside the gene matches: 11. Germline CDR1 reads SGHAT; CDR2 reads FQNNGV. The CDR3 runs to 20 residues.

In this sample, this clonotype turned up a few times. The chain uses TRBV7-9 and TRBJ2-3; 7 nucleotides agree with TRBD1. Looked up from germline, CDR1 is SEHNR and CDR2 is FQNEAQ (reference sequence). Losses at the gene ends were 7 bases for V and 2 bases for J; bases not matched to a gene: 24. The CDR3 has 20 amino acids. The CDR3: CASTVLSRGQLVVITDTQYF. CDR3 sequence (DNA): TGTGCCAGCACCGTTCTAAGTAGGGGACAGCTTGTTGTTATCACAGATACGCAGTATTTT.

This clonotype showed up many times. V usage is TRBV7-2 and J usage is TRBJ2-7; no definite D call. The CDR3 has 13 amino acids. The V and J ends lost 4 bases and 4 bases respectively, with 11 bases between them. Germline V gene sequence: CDR1 SGHTA, CDR2 FQGNSA. CDR3 DNA: TGTGCCAGCAGCTCGCTTCCCCCTTACGAGCAGTACTTC. It yields the protein CASSSLPPYEQYF.